This T cell receptor beta chain was identified in a study of T cell changes during pregnancy in multiple sclerosis. Data came from immunoSEQ multiplex PCR; TCRdb stores just in-frame clones and leaves some out. In the table there are 64,000 or so clones, about 96% of which are singletons. Germline CDR1 and CDR2: MGHRA and YSYEKL. Trimming took 1 base from V and 0 from J, leaving 16 bases between them. The CDR3 is 18 residues long. This specimen consisted of CD8+ T cells from peripheral blood mononuclear cells, obtained after pregnancy. This receptor was taken from a female donor with multiple sclerosis, enrolled in a pregnancy study. The chain recombines TRBV4-1 with TRBJ2-1, with a possible D match to TRBD2 (5 bases). For the CDR3, the DNA is TGCGCCAGCAGCCAAGCCTCTAGAGGGCTTAGCTCCTACAATGAGCAGTTCTTC. Protein product: CASSQASRGLSSYNEQFF.